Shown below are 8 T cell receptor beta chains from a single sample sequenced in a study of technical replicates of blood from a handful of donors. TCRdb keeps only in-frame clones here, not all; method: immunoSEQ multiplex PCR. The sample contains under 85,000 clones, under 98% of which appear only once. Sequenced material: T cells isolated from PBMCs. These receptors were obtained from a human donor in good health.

The CDR3 nucleotides are TGTGCCAGCCCCCCTAAGGGGCAAGGCAATCAGCCCCAGCATTTT. Its protein product is CASPPKGQGNQPQHF. V gene TRBV28 combines with J gene TRBJ1-5, with a weak D call TRBD1 (5 bases). This CDR3 is 15 amino acids long. CDR1 MDHEN and CDR2 SYDVKM come from the germline V gene. The V end was cut by 8 bases, the J end by 2 bases, with 16 bases between.

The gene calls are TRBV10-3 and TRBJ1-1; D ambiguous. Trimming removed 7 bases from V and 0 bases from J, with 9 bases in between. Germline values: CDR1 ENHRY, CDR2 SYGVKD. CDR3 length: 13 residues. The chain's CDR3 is CAINQLMNTEAFF. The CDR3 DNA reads TGTGCCATCAACCAGTTAATGAACACTGAAGCTTTCTTT.

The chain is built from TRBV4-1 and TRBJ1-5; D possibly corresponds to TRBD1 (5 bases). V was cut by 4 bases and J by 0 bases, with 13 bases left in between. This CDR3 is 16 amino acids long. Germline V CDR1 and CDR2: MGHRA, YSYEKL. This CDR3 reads CASSRATVYSNQPQHF. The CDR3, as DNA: TGCGCCAGCAGCCGAGCGACAGTGTATAGCAATCAGCCCCAGCATTTT.

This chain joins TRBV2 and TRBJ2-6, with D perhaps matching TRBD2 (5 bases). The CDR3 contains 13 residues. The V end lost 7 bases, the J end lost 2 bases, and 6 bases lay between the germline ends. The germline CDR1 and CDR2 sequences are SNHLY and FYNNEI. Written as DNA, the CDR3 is TGTGCCAGCACGGGAACTGGGGCCAACGTCCTGACTTTC. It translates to CASTGTGANVLTF.

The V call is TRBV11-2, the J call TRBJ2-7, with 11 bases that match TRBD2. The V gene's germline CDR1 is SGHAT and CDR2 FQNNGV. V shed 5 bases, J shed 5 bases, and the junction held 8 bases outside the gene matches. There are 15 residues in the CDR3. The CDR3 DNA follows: TGTGCCAGCAGCACTAGCGGGAGCTTGCCCCACGAGCAGTACTTC. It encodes CASSTSGSLPHEQYF.

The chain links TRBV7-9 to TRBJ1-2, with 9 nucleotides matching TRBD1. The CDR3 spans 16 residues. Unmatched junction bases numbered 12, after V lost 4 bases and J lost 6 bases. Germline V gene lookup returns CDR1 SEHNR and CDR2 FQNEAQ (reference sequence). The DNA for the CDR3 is TGTGCCAGCAGCTCTCTTACCGACAGGGGGAGGGATGGCTACACCTTC. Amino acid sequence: CASSSLTDRGRDGYTF.

CDR3 sequence: CASSLGDRAYEQYF. The CDR3 coding sequence is TGCGCCAGCAGCTTGGGCGACAGAGCCTACGAGCAGTACTTC. The gene calls are TRBV5-1 and TRBJ2-7; possibly TRBD1 for D (5 bases). Germline lookup yields CDR1 SGHRS and CDR2 YFSETQ. This CDR3 has 14 amino acids. V was cut by 0 bases and J by 2 bases, with 9 bases left in between. Full variable domain (remainder filled in from reference TRBV5-1 and TRBJ2-7): KAGVTQTPRYLIKTRGQQVTLSCSPISGHRSVSWYQQTPGQGLQFLFEYFSETQRNKGNFPGRFSGRQFSNSRSEMNVSTLELGDSALYLCASSLGDRAYEQYFGPGTRLTVT.

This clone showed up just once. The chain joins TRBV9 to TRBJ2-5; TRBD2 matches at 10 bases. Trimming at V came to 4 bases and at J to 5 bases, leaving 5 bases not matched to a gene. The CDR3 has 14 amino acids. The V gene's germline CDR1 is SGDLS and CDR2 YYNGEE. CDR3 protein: CASSSLAGAETQYF. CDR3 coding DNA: TGTGCCAGCAGCTCCCTAGCGGGAGCTGAGACCCAGTACTTC.